Listed below are T cell receptor beta chains from one sample, sequenced in a study of blood T cells in healthy people across ages. One entry per CDR3 protein results from TCRdb running MiXCR on the 5' RACE reads. The sample gives around 1,000,000 distinct CDR3 sequences, approximately 26% of which show up once; less than 0.75% is in the top ten. A further study also used this sample, focusing on T cells of mothers and their children.

Material: blood. The receptor set was obtained from a girl aged 2 to 10 in good health. The CDR3 runs from the conserved cysteine through the conserved F or W. Each record gives: D gene, V gene, J gene, clone size, CDR3 protein. A D gene is named only where the DNA matches it firmly. Size tells how often a clone was seen (once, few, many) or the class of an expanded clone, and some rows leave it out.

>TRBD2|TRBV28|TRBJ2-7|.
CASSPGLEDYEQYF
>.|TRBV20-1|TRBJ1-4|.
CSARDRGEKLFF
>TRBD1|TRBV29-1|TRBJ2-1|few
CSVIGTAIYNEQFF
>.|TRBV29-1|.|.
CSGSTTGNEQFF
>TRBD1|TRBV10-3|TRBJ2-7|few
CATTAQGAQEQYF
>.|TRBV12-3/TRBV12-4|TRBJ2-5|few
CASRSPVGLETQYF
>TRBD1|TRBV6-1|TRBJ1-5|.
CASSGGTGLRQPQHF
>.|TRBV7-2|TRBJ2-6|few
CASSLAGGVSGANVLTF
>.|TRBV28|TRBJ1-2|few
CASSFVQGSGYTF
>TRBD1|TRBV24-1|TRBJ2-1|.
CATSDLGTGSYNEQFF
>TRBD2|TRBV20-1|TRBJ2-3|.
CSALTSATDTQYF
>.|TRBV7-3|TRBJ2-5|.
CASSLTGGSQETQYF
>.|TRBV11-2|TRBJ2-2|.
CASSFEPGHRDGGELFF
>TRBD2|TRBV14|TRBJ2-7|once
CASSQDFTSGTYEQYF
>TRBD2|TRBV5-1|TRBJ2-5|.
CASSTASGSGETQYF
>TRBD2|TRBV4-2|TRBJ2-3|.
CASSQEVGLAGVTDTQYF
>TRBD2|TRBV7-9|TRBJ2-5|.
CASSRGLAGMGETQYF
>.|TRBV7-2|TRBJ2-4|.
CASTSLSLAKNIQYF
>.|TRBV3-1|TRBJ2-7|.
CASSQGSGTLEQYF
>TRBD2|TRBV2|TRBJ2-6|.
CASSSSGGSGANVLTF